The clone carrying this T cell receptor (beta chain) showed up just once. The assay was immunoSEQ multiplex PCR, and TCRdb's table has in-frame clones only and misses some. The data show approximately 25,000 clones, with approximately 84% seen just once and under 55% held by the top ten. After removal of 3 bases from V and 0 bases from J, the junction contained 11 bases not matched to a gene. This CDR3 is built from 17 residues. Germline CDR1 DFQATT, CDR2 SNEGSKA (reference sequence). These data are taken from a study of blood T cell repertoires in COVID-19. The sequencing sample was made of peripheral blood. This sequence originates from a woman older than 75 with acute or convalescent COVID-19. The chain recombines TRBV20-1 with TRBJ2-1, with TRBD2 matching 7 bases. CDR3 nucleotide sequence: TGCAGTGCTAGTAGGACGAGGGGCGGGAGCTCCTACAATGAGCAGTTCTTC. Residues: CSASRTRGGSSYNEQFF.